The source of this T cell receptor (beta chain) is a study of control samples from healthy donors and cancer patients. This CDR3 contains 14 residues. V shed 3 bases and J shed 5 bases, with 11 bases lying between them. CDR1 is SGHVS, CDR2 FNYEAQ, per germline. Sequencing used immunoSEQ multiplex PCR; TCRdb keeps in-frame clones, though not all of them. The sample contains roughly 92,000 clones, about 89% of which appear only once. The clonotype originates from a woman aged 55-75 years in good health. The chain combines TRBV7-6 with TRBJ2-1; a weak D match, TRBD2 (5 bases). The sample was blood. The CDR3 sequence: CASSFSLGDNEQFF. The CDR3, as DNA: TGTGCCAGCAGCTTCTCTCTCGGGGACAATGAGCAGTTCTTC.